This TCR beta chain stems from a study of T cells after posttransplantation cyclophosphamide. Overall study findings and caveats: TRB overlap between skin or GI tissue T cells and blood was limited. Donor-recipient repertoire similarity was low at 1-2 months, rising over year one. TRB clonality was highly associated with recipient CMV seropositivity and reactivation.

On this clone itself: Antigen unknown.

TCRdb's table, derived via immunoSEQ multiplex PCR, lists solely in-frame clones and lacks some. The table records tens of thousands of clones, roughly nine tenths of them present only once. Peripheral blood was collected from the related graft donor on the marrow donation day. The germline gives CDR1 SNHLY, CDR2 FYNNEI. This CDR3 is built from 14 residues. Trimming took 6 bases from V and 0 from J, leaving 11 bases between them. Material for sequencing was PBMCs. The V gene is TRBV2, the J gene TRBJ1-1; TRBD1 is a possible D gene (6 bases). This receptor was obtained from a woman aged 45-60 years in good health and a related stem cell transplant donor. For the CDR3, the DNA is TGTGCCAGCAGGGACAGTACGATGAACACTGAAGCTTTCTTT. Protein sequence: CASRDSTMNTEAFF. Looking up the rest from reference TRBV2 and TRBJ1-1 gives the full variable domain: EPEVTQTPSHQVTQMGQEVILRCVPISNHLYFYWYRQILGQKVEFLVSFYNNEISEKSEIFDDQFSVERPDGSNFTLKIRSTKLEDSAMYFCASRDSTMNTEAFFGQGTRLTVV.